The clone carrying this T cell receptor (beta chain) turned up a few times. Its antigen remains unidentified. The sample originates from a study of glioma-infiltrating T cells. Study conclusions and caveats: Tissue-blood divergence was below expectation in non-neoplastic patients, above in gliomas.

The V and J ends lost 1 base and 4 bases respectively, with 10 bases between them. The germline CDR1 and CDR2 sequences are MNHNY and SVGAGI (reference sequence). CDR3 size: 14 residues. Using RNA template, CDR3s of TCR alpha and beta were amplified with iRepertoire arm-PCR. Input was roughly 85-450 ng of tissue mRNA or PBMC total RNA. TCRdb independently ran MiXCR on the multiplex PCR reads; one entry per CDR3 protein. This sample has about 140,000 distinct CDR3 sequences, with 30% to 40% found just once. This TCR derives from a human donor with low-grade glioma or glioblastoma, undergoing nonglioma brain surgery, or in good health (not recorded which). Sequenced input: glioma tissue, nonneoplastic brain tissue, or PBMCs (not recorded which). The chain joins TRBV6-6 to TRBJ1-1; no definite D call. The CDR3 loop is CASSYYTGATEAFF. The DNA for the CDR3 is TGTGCCAGCAGTTACTACACGGGAGCCACTGAAGCTTTCTTT.